Shown below are 13 T cell receptor beta chains from a single sample sequenced in a study of shared clonotypes between healthy human individuals. Profiling relied on immunoSEQ multiplex PCR, and the TCRdb table lists in-frame clones only, not all of them. This table holds 2.3 million or so clones, approximately 95% found once. The sequenced sample consisted of naive CD4+ T cells from PBMCs. As to subset: CD45RA+ positively selected. Source of these receptors: a man between 18 and 29 years old in good health. Some clones in this sample may be carry-over from other donors' samples.

The chain has TRBV7-9 and TRBJ2-1; unclear D gene. V lost 6 bases and J 10 bases, leaving 10 bases between the germline ends. Germline V gene data show CDR1 as SEHNR and CDR2 as FQNEAQ (reference sequence). There are 11 residues in the CDR3. CDR3 DNA sequence: TGTGCCAGCAGACCTTTTCCAGAGCAGTTCTTC. Its translation is CASRPFPEQFF.

This chain joins TRBV6-1 and TRBJ2-7, with D perhaps being TRBD1 or TRBD2 (6 bases each). Looked up from germline, CDR1 is MNHNS and CDR2 is SASEGT. The CDR3 runs to 14 residues. Trimming stripped 3 bases from V and 4 bases from J, with 13 bases between. CDR3 in DNA: TGTGCCAGCAGTGACGGGGGCAACTTATACGAGCAGTACTTC. It encodes CASSDGGNLYEQYF.

The chain links TRBV19 to TRBJ1-5, with D perhaps TRBD1 (5 bases). Between the trimmed V and J ends, which lost 3 bases and 1 base, there was a span of 10 bases. The CDR3 runs 15 residues. Germline loops: CDR1 LNHDA, CDR2 SQIVND (reference sequence). DNA of the CDR3: TGTGCCAGTAGTATCGAGGGGCTCAGCAATCAGCCCCAGCATTTT. Translated, it gives CASSIEGLSNQPQHF.

The chain carries TRBV19 and TRBJ1-1; no clear D gene. The CDR3 totals 14 residues. Germline V gives CDR1 LNHDA, CDR2 SQIVND (reference sequence). V lost 1 base and J 5 bases, leaving 11 bases between the germline ends. The CDR3 sequence is CASSIGSSHTEAFF. CDR3 bases: TGTGCCAGTAGTATAGGTTCGAGTCATACTGAAGCTTTCTTT.

The chain combines TRBV28 with TRBJ1-5; 7 bases are shared with TRBD1. This CDR3 has 15 amino acids. From germline, CDR1 is MDHEN and CDR2 SYDVKM. V was clipped by 5 bases and J by 4 bases; unmatched bases: 8. The CDR3 loop reads CASSPRTGMNQPQHF. The CDR3 region has the DNA TGTGCCAGCAGTCCCCGGACAGGTATGAATCAGCCCCAGCATTTT.

Note on this clone: Other DNA variants within this sample encode the same CDR3. This rearrangement joins TRBV6-1 to TRBJ1-3; D remains ambiguous. This CDR3 has 13 amino acids. The germline V gene has CDR1 MNHNS and CDR2 SASEGT. The V gene lost 1 base and the J gene lost 2 bases, with 3 bases spanning the gap. The CDR3, as DNA: TGTGCCAGCAGTGAAGTCACTGGAAACACCATATATTTT. Protein: CASSEVTGNTIYF.

The chain employs TRBV5-4 and TRBJ1-2, with D possibly matching TRBD1 (6 bases). V was clipped by 5 bases and J by 4 bases, with 21 bases between them. In germline, CDR1 is SGHNT, CDR2 YYREEE (reference sequence). The CDR3 is made up of 16 amino acids. CDR3 nucleotide sequence: TGTGCCAGCAGGCCTTCGATTGGGGGCTCCCCCTATGGCTACACCTTC. Translation: CASRPSIGGSPYGYTF.

This rearrangement joins TRBV7-6 to TRBJ2-7, with TRBD2 identical over 10 bases. V was clipped by 5 bases and J by 3 bases; unmatched bases: 19. This CDR3 comprises 19 residues. Germline CDR1 and CDR2: SGHVS and FNYEAQ. The CDR3 DNA follows: TGTGCCAGCAGCCCGGGGGTGGCTAGCGGGAGTTTGTTTAACTACGAGCAGTACTTC. Its protein product is CASSPGVASGSLFNYEQYF.

This rearrangement joins TRBV5-6 to TRBJ2-7; D is unclear. Germline lookup yields CDR1 SGHDT and CDR2 YYEEEE. The CDR3 length is 10 residues. V was clipped by 2 bases and J by 5 bases, with 2 bases between them. Here the CDR3 reads CASSLHEQYF. CDR3 in DNA: TGTGCCAGCAGCTTACACGAGCAGTACTTC. Full variable domain (rest looked up from reference TRBV5-6 and TRBJ2-7): DAGVTQSPTHLIKTRGQQVTLRCSPKSGHDTVSWYQQALGQGPQFIFQYYEEEERQRGNFPDRFSGHQFPNYSSELNVNALLLGDSALYLCASSLHEQYFGPGTRLTVT.

Comments on this clone: This same CDR3 is encoded by further DNA sequences in the sample. In DNA form, the CDR3 reads TGCAGCGTTAAAGGAACTCTCAGCTACGAGCAGTACTTC. This gives the protein CSVKGTLSYEQYF. The chain is built from TRBV29-1 and TRBJ2-7; no clear D gene. Germline values: CDR1 SQVTM, CDR2 ANQGSEA. V was clipped by 5 bases and J by 3 bases, with 14 bases between them. The CDR3 contains 13 residues.

This rearrangement joins TRBV7-3 to TRBJ2-3; 9 nucleotides match TRBD2. CDR1 is SGHTA and CDR2 is FQGTGA in the germline V gene. V trimming: 5 bases; J trimming: 2 bases; junction bases outside the gene matches: 5. The CDR3 has 15 amino acids. CDR3 sequence (DNA): TGTGCCAGCAGCGCGACTAGCGGAGTCACAGATACGCAGTATTTT. This sequence encodes CASSATSGVTDTQYF.

The chain carries TRBV5-1 and TRBJ2-1; 7 bases match TRBD1. The CDR3 contains 15 residues. The V segment lost 4 bases and the J segment 4 bases; nucleotides outside the gene matches: 8. The germline V gene encodes CDR1 SGHRS and CDR2 YFSETQ. The CDR3 region has the DNA TGCGCCAGCAGCGTGGTTGGGGACAGATACAATGAGCAGTTCTTC. Its protein product is CASSVVGDRYNEQFF.

The chain couples TRBV29-1 to TRBJ1-1; 8 nucleotides align to TRBD1. CDR1 SQVTM and CDR2 ANQGSEA come from the germline V gene. CDR3 length equals 15 residues. After removal of 4 bases from V and 1 base from J, the junction contained 8 bases not matched to a gene. This CDR3 reads CSVGGQGARNTEAFF. In nucleotides, the CDR3 is TGCAGCGTTGGTGGGCAGGGGGCACGGAACACTGAAGCTTTCTTT.